The rows below give T cell receptor beta chains drawn from one sample of a study of blood T cells in healthy people across ages. MiXCR was run by TCRdb on the 5' RACE reads, yielding one entry per CDR3 protein. The profile shows more than 750,000 distinct CDR3 sequences, about 28% of them singletons. These data were also reused for a study on T cells of mothers and their children.

Material: blood. The receptors were gathered from a woman in her thirties or forties in good health. Both conserved end residues are part of each CDR3. The D gene is left open where the match is weak. Rows may omit the clone size; those that give it use once, few, many or a size class.

abundance,v_gene,j_gene,d_gene,CDR3nt,CDR3aa
many,TRBV27,TRBJ2-7,.,TGTGCCAGCAGTCGGGACGGGAGATACTACGAGCAGTACTTC,CASSRDGRYYEQYF
.,TRBV7-9,TRBJ2-5,.,TGTGCCAGCAGCCCCCCATGGACGGGGGAACAAGAGACCCAGTACTTC,CASSPPWTGEQETQYF
.,TRBV7-2,TRBJ2-1,TRBD2,TGTGCCAGCAGCCCAAGAGGGACTAGCGGGGAGAGCTCCTACAATGAGCAGTTCTTC,CASSPRGTSGESSYNEQFF
.,TRBV29-1,TRBJ2-5,TRBD1,TGCAGCGTTGTCAGGCAGGGGGTACAAGAGACCCAGTACTTC,CSVVRQGVQETQYF
.,TRBV5-3,TRBJ2-7,TRBD2,TGTGCCAGAAGCTCGTGCCGGACTAGCGGGGGCTTGGGCGAGCAGTACTTC,CARSSCRTSGGLGEQYF
.,TRBV6-6,TRBJ2-1,.,TGTGCCAGCAGTCCCGACCCGATACTAGACAATGAGCAGTTCTTC,CASSPDPILDNEQFF
few,TRBV12-3/TRBV12-4,TRBJ1-2,.,TGTGCCAGCAGCTCCGGGACGGCTCTTAGAGGCTGCACCTTC,CASSSGTALRGCTF
.,TRBV7-9,TRBJ2-5,TRBD1,TGTGCCAACAGCCGGGACAGGGGTATACAAGAGACCCGGGACTTC,CANSRDRGIQETRDF
.,TRBV27,TRBJ2-1,.,TGTGCCAGCAGTTTATGGCACAATGAGCAGTTCTTC,CASSLWHNEQFF
few,TRBV7-9,TRBJ2-5,.,TGTGCCAGCAGCTCGAACAGTATCCAAGAGACCCAGTACTTC,CASSSNSIQETQYF